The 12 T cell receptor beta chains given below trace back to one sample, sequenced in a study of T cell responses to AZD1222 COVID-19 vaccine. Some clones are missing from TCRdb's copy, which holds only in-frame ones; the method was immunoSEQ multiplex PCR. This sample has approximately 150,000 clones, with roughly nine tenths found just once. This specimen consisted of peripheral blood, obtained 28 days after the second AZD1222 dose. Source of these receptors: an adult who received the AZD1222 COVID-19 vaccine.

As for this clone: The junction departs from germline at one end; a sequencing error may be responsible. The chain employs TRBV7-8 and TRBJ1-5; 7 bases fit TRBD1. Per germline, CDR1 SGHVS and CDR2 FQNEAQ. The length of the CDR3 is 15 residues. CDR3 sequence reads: CASSLGDSSIQPQHF. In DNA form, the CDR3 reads TGTGCCAGCAGCTTAGGGGACAGCAGCATTCAGCCCCAGCATTTT.

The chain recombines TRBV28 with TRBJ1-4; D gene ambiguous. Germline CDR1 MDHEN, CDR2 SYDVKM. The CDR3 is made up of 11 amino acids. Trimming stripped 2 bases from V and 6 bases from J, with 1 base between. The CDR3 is CASSLDEKLFF. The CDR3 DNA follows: TGTGCCAGCAGTTTAGATGAAAAACTGTTTTTT. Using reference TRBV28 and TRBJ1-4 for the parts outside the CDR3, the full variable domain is DVKVTQSSRYLVKRTGEKVFLECVQDMDHENMFWYRQDPGLGLRLIYFSYDVKMKEKGDIPEGYSVSREKKERFSLILESASTNQTSMYLCASSLDEKLFFGSGTQLSVL.

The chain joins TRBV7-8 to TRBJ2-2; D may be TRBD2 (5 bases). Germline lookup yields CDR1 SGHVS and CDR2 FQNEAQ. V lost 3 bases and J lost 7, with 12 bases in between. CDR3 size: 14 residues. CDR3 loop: CASSLEAVGGELFF. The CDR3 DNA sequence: TGTGCCAGCAGCTTGGAGGCAGTTGGCGGGGAGCTGTTTTTT.

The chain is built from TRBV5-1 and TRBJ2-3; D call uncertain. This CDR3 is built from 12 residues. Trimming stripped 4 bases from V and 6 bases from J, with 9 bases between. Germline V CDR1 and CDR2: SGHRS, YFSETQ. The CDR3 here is CASSLVRDTQYF. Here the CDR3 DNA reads TGCGCCAGCAGCCTAGTACGTGATACGCAGTATTTT.

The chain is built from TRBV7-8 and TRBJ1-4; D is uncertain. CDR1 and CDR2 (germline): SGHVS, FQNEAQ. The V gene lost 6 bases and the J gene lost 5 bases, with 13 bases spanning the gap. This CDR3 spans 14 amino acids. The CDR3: CASSPLSMNEKLFF. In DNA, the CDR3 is TGTGCCAGCAGTCCATTGTCGATGAATGAAAAACTGTTTTTT. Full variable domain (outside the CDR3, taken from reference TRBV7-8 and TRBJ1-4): GAGVSQSPRYKVAKRGQDVALRCDPISGHVSLFWYQQALGQGPEFLTYFQNEAQLDKSGLPSDRFFAERPEGSVSTLKIQRTQQEDSAVYLCASSPLSMNEKLFFGSGTQLSVL.

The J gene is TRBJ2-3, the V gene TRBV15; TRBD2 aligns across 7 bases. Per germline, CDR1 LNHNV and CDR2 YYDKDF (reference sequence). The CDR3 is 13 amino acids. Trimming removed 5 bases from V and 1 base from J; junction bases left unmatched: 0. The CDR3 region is CATSGGGTDTQYF. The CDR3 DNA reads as TGTGCCACCAGCGGGGGGGGCACAGATACGCAGTATTTT.

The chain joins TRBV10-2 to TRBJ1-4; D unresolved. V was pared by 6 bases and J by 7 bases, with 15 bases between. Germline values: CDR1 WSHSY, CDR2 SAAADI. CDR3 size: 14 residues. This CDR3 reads CASSREIRGEKLFF. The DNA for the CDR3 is TGCGCCAGCAGCCGGGAAATACGGGGTGAAAAACTGTTTTTT.

Here the CDR3 reads CASSVGQGDSPLHF. The CDR3 DNA follows: TGTGCCAGCAGCGTAGGACAGGGGGATTCACCCCTCCACTTT. The chain joins TRBV9 to TRBJ1-6, with 9 bases aligning to TRBD1. The germline gives CDR1 SGDLS, CDR2 YYNGEE. The CDR3 spans 14 residues. The J segment lost 8 bases and the V segment lost 0 bases, leaving 0 bases of the junction unmatched.

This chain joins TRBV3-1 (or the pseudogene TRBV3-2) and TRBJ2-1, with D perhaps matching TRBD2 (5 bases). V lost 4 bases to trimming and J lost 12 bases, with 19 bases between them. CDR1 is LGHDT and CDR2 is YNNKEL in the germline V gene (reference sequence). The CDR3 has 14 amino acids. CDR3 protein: CASSLDSDWQLQFF. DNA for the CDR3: TGTGCCAGCAGCCTAGATTCGGACTGGCAATTGCAGTTCTTC.

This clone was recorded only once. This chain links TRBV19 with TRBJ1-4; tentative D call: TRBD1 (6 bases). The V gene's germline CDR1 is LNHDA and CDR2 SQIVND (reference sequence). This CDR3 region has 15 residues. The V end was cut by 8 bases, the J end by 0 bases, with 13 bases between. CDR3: CASGPQGTTNEKLFF. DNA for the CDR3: TGTGCCAGTGGGCCCCAGGGGACAACTAATGAAAAACTGTTTTTT.

CDR3 DNA: TGTGCCACCAGTGACAATCCAGGACAGGGGGGGAACGAGCAGTACTTC. This codes for CATSDNPGQGGNEQYF. The chain couples TRBV24-1 to TRBJ2-7; 10 bases agree with TRBD1. CDR3 size: 16 residues. V lost 4 bases to trimming and J lost 5 bases; unmatched junction nucleotides: 10. From germline, CDR1 is KGHDR and CDR2 SFDVKD.

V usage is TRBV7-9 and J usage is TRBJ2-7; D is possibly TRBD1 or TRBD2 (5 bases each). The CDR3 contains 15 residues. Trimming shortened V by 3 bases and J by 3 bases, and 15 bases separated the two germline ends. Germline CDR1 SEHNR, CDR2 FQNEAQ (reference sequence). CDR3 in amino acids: CASSLGTQQVYEQYF. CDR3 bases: TGTGCCAGCAGCTTGGGGACCCAACAGGTCTACGAGCAGTACTTC.